The 30 T cell receptor beta chains in this list originate from one sample, sequenced in a study of T cell responses to AZD1222 COVID-19 vaccine. The data were produced by immunoSEQ multiplex PCR, yet TCRdb's version contains in-frame clones alone and is incomplete. The sample has more than 100,000 clones; around 90% are singletons. The sequenced sample was peripheral blood, obtained 28 days after the second AZD1222 dose. These receptors were taken from an adult who received the AZD1222 COVID-19 vaccine.

This clone was counted between two and nine times. The chain recombines TRBV4-2 with TRBJ1-2; D might be TRBD1 (5 bases). V lost 1 base, J lost 4 bases, and 10 bases lay in between. Per germline, CDR1 LGHNA and CDR2 YNFKEQ. CDR3 length: 14 amino acids. The CDR3: CASSQAGSAYGYTF. CDR3 coding DNA: TGTGCCAGCAGCCAAGCAGGGTCTGCCTATGGCTACACCTTC.

This clone was picked up one time. This rearrangement joins TRBV9 to TRBJ1-6; D is unclear. V was trimmed by 3 bases and J by 8 bases, leaving 18 bases between them. Germline V gene sequence: CDR1 SGDLS, CDR2 YYNGEE. The CDR3 runs 16 residues. CDR3 loop: CASSASAGRRYSPLHF. CDR3 DNA: TGTGCCAGCAGCGCGAGTGCTGGAAGGCGTTATTCACCCCTCCACTTT.

The V call is TRBV9, the J call TRBJ1-1; the D gene is possibly TRBD1 (6 bases). The V end was cut by 0 bases, the J end by 4 bases, with 10 bases between. Germline CDR1 reads SGDLS; CDR2 reads YYNGEE. CDR3 size: 14 residues. CDR3 region: CASSVVAGVTEAFF. The DNA of the CDR3 is TGTGCCAGCAGCGTAGTAGCAGGGGTCACTGAAGCTTTCTTT.

V and J are TRBV9 and TRBJ1-2, with D possibly being TRBD1 (5 bases). Germline values: CDR1 SGDLS, CDR2 YYNGEE. V was trimmed by 4 bases and J by 2 bases, leaving 15 bases between them. The length of the CDR3 is 15 residues. The CDR3 loop is CASSPGGAPNYGYTF. CDR3 DNA: TGTGCCAGCAGCCCAGGAGGGGCCCCAAACTATGGCTACACCTTC. The variable domain in full, completed from reference TRBV9 and TRBJ1-2, reads DSGVTQTPKHLITATGQRVTLRCSPRSGDLSVYWYQQSLDQGLQFLIQYYNGEERAKGNILERFSAQQFPDLHSELNLSSLELGDSALYFCASSPGGAPNYGYTFGSGTRLTVV.

The chain combines TRBV6-2 or TRBV6-3 with TRBJ2-1; TRBD2 agrees at 13 bases. CDR1 MNHEY and CDR2 SVGEGT come from the germline V gene. This CDR3 is built from 17 residues. J lost 7 bases, V lost 0 bases, and 6 bases had no gene match. The CDR3 loop reads CASSYSKGTSGVNEQFF. DNA of the CDR3: TGTGCCAGCAGTTACTCGAAGGGGACTAGCGGGGTTAATGAGCAGTTCTTC.

This rearrangement joins TRBV5-1 to TRBJ1-1, with D unresolved. This CDR3 spans 16 amino acids. The germline CDR1 and CDR2 sequences are SGHRS and YFSETQ. Trimming stripped 4 bases from V and 0 bases from J, with 16 bases between. Here the CDR3 DNA reads TGCGCCAGCAGCCGACTCGGTGGGGAGGTGAACACTGAAGCTTTCTTT. Amino acid sequence: CASSRLGGEVNTEAFF.

The V call is TRBV5-1, the J call TRBJ2-1; 12 bases align to TRBD1. The V gene's germline CDR1 is SGHRS and CDR2 YFSETQ. The CDR3 runs to 16 residues. The J segment lost 7 bases and the V segment lost 2 bases, leaving 7 bases of the junction unmatched. The CDR3 sequence is CASSFSGTGGRNEQFF. DNA of the CDR3: TGCGCCAGCAGCTTCTCCGGGACAGGGGGCAGGAATGAGCAGTTCTTC.

The chain uses TRBV4-2 and TRBJ1-1; unclear D gene. V was shortened by 1 base and J by 2 bases, with 8 bases between the two germline ends. Germline CDR1 is LGHNA and CDR2 is YNFKEQ. This CDR3 has 14 residues. CDR3 loop: CASSQVSPNTEAFF. The CDR3 coding sequence is TGTGCCAGCAGCCAAGTGAGTCCAAACACTGAAGCTTTCTTT.

The chain uses TRBV19 and TRBJ1-6, with 7 bases identical to TRBD1. The CDR3 has 15 amino acids. With V trimmed by 7 bases and J by 2 bases, 5 bases remained unmatched. The germline V gene encodes CDR1 LNHDA and CDR2 SQIVND (reference sequence). This chain's CDR3 is CASNVRGAYNSPLHF. For the CDR3, the DNA is TGTGCCAGTAATGTCAGGGGGGCCTATAATTCACCCCTCCACTTT. Filled out from reference TRBV19 and TRBJ1-6, the complete variable domain reads DGGITQSPKYLFRKEGQNVTLSCEQNLNHDAMYWYRQDPGQGLRLIYYSQIVNDFQKGDIAEGYSVSREKKESFPLTVTSAQKNPTAFYLCASNVRGAYNSPLHFGNGTRLTVT.

The V and J genes are TRBV7-8 and TRBJ1-4; TRBD1 agrees at 7 bases. Trimming took 4 bases from V and 5 from J; bases not matched to a gene: 19. The germline V gene encodes CDR1 SGHVS and CDR2 FQNEAQ. The CDR3 is made up of 19 amino acids. CDR3 loop: CASSSQPQGRQGLNEKLFF. DNA for the CDR3: TGTGCCAGCAGCTCACAGCCGCAAGGCAGACAGGGCCTAAATGAAAAACTGTTTTTT.

This rearrangement joins TRBV9 to TRBJ2-7; no reliable D call. Trimming removed 0 bases from V and 2 bases from J, with 9 bases in between. CDR1 SGDLS and CDR2 YYNGEE come from the germline V gene. This CDR3 region has 14 residues. Written as DNA, the CDR3 is TGTGCCAGCAGCGTAGAAGACGGCCCCTACGAGCAGTACTTC. Translated: CASSVEDGPYEQYF.

The J gene is TRBJ1-2, the V gene TRBV7-2; 7 nucleotides align to TRBD1. Germline CDR1 reads SGHTA; CDR2 reads FQGNSA. V lost 5 bases, J lost 4 bases, and 10 bases stayed unmatched. The CDR3 consists of 15 residues. In DNA, the CDR3 is TGTGCCAGCAGCCGCGGCGGGACAGAAATCTATGGCTACACCTTC. The encoded protein is CASSRGGTEIYGYTF.

The genes are TRBV4-2 and TRBJ2-7; D might be TRBD2 (6 bases). Germline CDR1 LGHNA, CDR2 YNFKEQ. CDR3 length: 18 residues. V dropped 0 bases and J dropped 0 bases, with 18 bases sitting between them. The CDR3 sequence is CASSQDLRGGHYSYEQYF. CDR3 nucleotides: TGTGCCAGCAGCCAAGATTTACGGGGAGGACACTACTCCTACGAGCAGTACTTC.

The chain links TRBV5-6 to TRBJ1-1, with TRBD1 matching over 8 bases. Germline CDR1 is SGHDT and CDR2 is YYEEEE. This CDR3 contains 13 residues. After removal of 5 bases from V and 4 bases from J, the junction contained 4 bases not matched to a gene. CDR3 protein: CASRHRGATEAFF. CDR3 sequence (DNA): TGTGCCAGCAGGCACAGGGGGGCCACTGAAGCTTTCTTT.

V usage is TRBV5-1 and J usage is TRBJ1-4, with D tentatively TRBD1 (6 bases). The V end lost 4 bases, the J end lost 0 bases, and 13 bases lay between the germline ends. The CDR3 is 16 residues long. Per germline, CDR1 SGHRS and CDR2 YFSETQ. CDR3 nucleotide sequence: TGCGCCAGCAGCATCCGGGACACCACAACTAATGAAAAACTGTTTTTT. Translating it yields CASSIRDTTTNEKLFF.

In its sample, this clone was seen a few times. The rearrangement links TRBV3-1 (or the pseudogene TRBV3-2) to TRBJ1-1; D ambiguous. The germline V and J ends were trimmed by 1 base and 10 bases, with 10 bases remaining between them. In germline, CDR1 is LGHDT, CDR2 YNNKEL (reference sequence). The CDR3 sequence is 12 residues long. CDR3 amino acids: CASSQGPFGAFF. The CDR3 DNA is TGTGCCAGCAGCCAAGGACCGTTTGGAGCTTTCTTT.

The rearrangement uses TRBV25-1 and TRBJ1-4; 7 bases fit TRBD1. Per germline, CDR1 MGHDK and CDR2 SYGVNS. The J segment lost 6 bases and the V segment lost 6 bases, leaving 13 bases of the junction unmatched. The CDR3 extends over 16 amino acids. CDR3 DNA: TGTGCCAGCAGCGTTTTTACAGGGGTCCCTGATGAAAAACTGTTTTTT. It encodes CASSVFTGVPDEKLFF.

This chain uses TRBV2 with TRBJ2-1, with no clear D. The CDR3 covers 14 residues. Trimming took 2 bases from V and 9 from J, leaving 14 bases between them. Germline V gene sequence: CDR1 SNHLY, CDR2 FYNNEI. CDR3 DNA: TGTGCCAGCAGTGAAATTGGCGGTCACGGTGAGCAGTTCTTC. Residues: CASSEIGGHGEQFF.

The chain employs TRBV18 and TRBJ1-2; TRBD1 matches at 7 bases. The CDR3 contains 15 residues. CDR1 is KGHSH, CDR2 LQKENI, per germline. V shed 1 base, J shed 6 bases, and the junction held 8 bases outside the gene matches. The CDR3 DNA reads TGTGCCAGCTCACCACGCGCAGGGGGTGATAATGGCTACACCTTC. It codes for CASSPRAGGDNGYTF. The whole variable domain, remainder taken from reference TRBV18 and TRBJ1-2, is NAGVMQNPRHLVRRRGQEARLRCSPMKGHSHVYWYRQLPEEGLKFMVYLQKENIIDESGMPKERFSAEFPKEGPSILRIQQVVRGDSAAYFCASSPRAGGDNGYTFGSGTRLTVV.

This clone was observed a single time. This chain connects TRBV19 to TRBJ1-5, with 7 bases identical to TRBD1. V shed 5 bases, J shed 4 bases, and the junction held 5 bases outside the gene matches. The CDR3 is made up of 14 amino acids. The V gene's germline CDR1 is LNHDA and CDR2 SQIVND (reference sequence). The DNA of the CDR3 is TGTGCCAGTAGTTGGACAGGAGGTAATCAGCCCCAGCATTTT. Encoded protein: CASSWTGGNQPQHF.

The V and J genes are TRBV19 and TRBJ1-5, with TRBD1 matching over 8 bases. The CDR3 loop spans 16 amino acids. CDR1 and CDR2 (germline): LNHDA, SQIVND (reference sequence). Trimming took 7 bases from V and 2 from J; bases not matched to a gene: 10. CDR3 region: CASTGQGRVGNQPQHF. In nucleotides, the CDR3 is TGTGCCAGTACCGGACAGGGAAGGGTTGGCAATCAGCCCCAGCATTTT.

This rearrangement joins TRBV28 to TRBJ2-1; a weak D match, TRBD2 (5 bases). The CDR3 spans 15 residues. V lost 3 bases to trimming and J lost 4 bases, with 13 bases between them. CDR1 and CDR2 (germline): MDHEN, SYDVKM. The DNA for the CDR3 is TGTGCCAGCAGTTTCGGTCGGGGAGCTTACAATGAGCAGTTCTTC. Residues: CASSFGRGAYNEQFF.

This clone is a singleton in its sample. The chain uses TRBV11-2 and TRBJ1-1; 8 bases map to TRBD1. Germline CDR1 reads SGHAT; CDR2 reads FQNNGV. The CDR3 has 15 residues. With V trimmed by 5 bases and J by 3 bases, 8 bases remained unmatched. This CDR3 reads CASSRRTGMDTEAFF. The CDR3 DNA is TGTGCCAGCAGCCGACGGACAGGGATGGACACTGAAGCTTTCTTT.

The chain couples TRBV7-2 to TRBJ2-1, with 7 bases fitting TRBD2. The CDR3 contains 15 residues. The germline V gene encodes CDR1 SGHTA and CDR2 FQGNSA. Trimming at V came to 1 base and at J to 2 bases, leaving 2 bases not matched to a gene. CDR3 nucleotides: TGTGCCAGCAGCTTAGTGGCGGGGGCCTACAATGAGCAGTTCTTC. It translates to CASSLVAGAYNEQFF. Variable domain in full (rest from reference TRBV7-2 and TRBJ2-1): GAGVSQSPSNKVTEKGKDVELRCDPISGHTALYWYRQSLGQGLEFLIYFQGNSAPDKSGLPSDRFSAERTGGSVSTLTIQRTQQEDSAVYLCASSLVAGAYNEQFFGPGTRLTVL.

The chain joins TRBV6-6 to TRBJ2-3, with TRBD2 matching over 12 bases. V shed 6 bases, J shed 0 bases, and the junction held 10 bases outside the gene matches. The germline gives CDR1 MNHNY, CDR2 SVGAGI (reference sequence). This CDR3 is built from 18 residues. This chain's CDR3 is CASRRSWTSGASTDTQYF. CDR3 DNA: TGTGCCAGCAGACGAAGTTGGACTAGCGGGGCTAGCACAGATACGCAGTATTTT.

Written as DNA, the CDR3 is TGTGCCAGCGGGACCGGTCTTGGTGTGGAGACCCAGTACTTC. Encoded protein: CASGTGLGVETQYF. This rearrangement joins TRBV2 to TRBJ2-5; the D call may be TRBD1 or TRBD2 (5 bases each). Trimming stripped 8 bases from V and 5 bases from J, with 18 bases between. Germline CDR1 SNHLY, CDR2 FYNNEI. CDR3 length: 14 residues.

The chain combines TRBV5-1 with TRBJ1-2; D is perhaps TRBD1 (5 bases). V was trimmed by 3 bases and J by 7 bases, leaving 13 bases between them. The V gene's germline CDR1 is SGHRS and CDR2 YFSETQ. The CDR3 has 13 amino acids. This CDR3 reads CASSSAPGVGYTF. The CDR3 DNA reads TGCGCCAGCAGCTCCGCTCCGGGGGTTGGCTACACCTTC.

The table lists this clone with a few counts. The V gene is TRBV18, the J gene TRBJ2-1; D unresolved. This CDR3 comprises 13 residues. In germline, CDR1 is KGHSH, CDR2 LQKENI. V gave up 6 bases and J gave up 4 bases, with 10 bases separating them. As DNA, the CDR3 is TGTGCCAGCTCCCTTAACGTATACAATGAGCAGTTCTTC. This translates into CASSLNVYNEQFF. Drawing the rest from reference TRBV18 and TRBJ2-1, the complete variable domain is NAGVMQNPRHLVRRRGQEARLRCSPMKGHSHVYWYRQLPEEGLKFMVYLQKENIIDESGMPKERFSAEFPKEGPSILRIQQVVRGDSAAYFCASSLNVYNEQFFGPGTRLTVL.

The chain joins TRBV19 to TRBJ2-6, with D perhaps matching TRBD1 (6 bases). Per the germline V gene, CDR1 is LNHDA and CDR2 is SQIVND (reference sequence). This CDR3 contains 15 residues. The germline V and J ends were trimmed by 5 bases and 1 base, with 9 bases remaining between them. This chain's CDR3 is CASSAQGSGANVLTF. DNA of the CDR3: TGTGCCAGTAGTGCACAGGGTTCTGGGGCCAACGTCCTGACTTTC.

The gene calls are TRBV9 and TRBJ1-2; D call uncertain. V shed 3 bases and J shed 4 bases, with 16 bases lying between them. The germline CDR1 and CDR2 sequences are SGDLS and YYNGEE. This CDR3 region has 15 residues. In DNA, the CDR3 is TGTGCCAGCAGCGACCGCACGTCGTTCCTCTATGGCTACACCTTC. Translating it yields CASSDRTSFLYGYTF.